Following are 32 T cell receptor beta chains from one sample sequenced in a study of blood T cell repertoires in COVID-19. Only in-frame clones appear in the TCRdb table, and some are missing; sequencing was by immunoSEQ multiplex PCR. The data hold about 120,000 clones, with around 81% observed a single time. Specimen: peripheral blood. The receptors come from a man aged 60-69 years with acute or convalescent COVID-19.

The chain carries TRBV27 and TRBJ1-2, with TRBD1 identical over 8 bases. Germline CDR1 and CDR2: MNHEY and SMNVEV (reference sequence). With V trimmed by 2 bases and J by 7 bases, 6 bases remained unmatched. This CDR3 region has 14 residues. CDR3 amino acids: CASSLTRDRSGYTF. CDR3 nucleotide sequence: TGTGCCAGCAGTTTAACCCGGGACAGGAGTGGCTACACCTTC.

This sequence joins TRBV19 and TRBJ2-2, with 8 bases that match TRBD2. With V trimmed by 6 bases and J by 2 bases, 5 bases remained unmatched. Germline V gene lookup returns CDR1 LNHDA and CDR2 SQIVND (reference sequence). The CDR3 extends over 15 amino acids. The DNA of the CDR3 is TGTGCCAGTAGGCCGACTAGCGCTAACACCGGGGAGCTGTTTTTT. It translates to CASRPTSANTGELFF.

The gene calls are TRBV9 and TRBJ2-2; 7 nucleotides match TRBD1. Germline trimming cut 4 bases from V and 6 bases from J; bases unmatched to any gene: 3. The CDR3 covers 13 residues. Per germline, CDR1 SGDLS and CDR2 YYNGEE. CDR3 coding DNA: TGTGCCAGCAGCCCAGGGGGTTCCGGGGAGCTGTTTTTT. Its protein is CASSPGGSGELFF.

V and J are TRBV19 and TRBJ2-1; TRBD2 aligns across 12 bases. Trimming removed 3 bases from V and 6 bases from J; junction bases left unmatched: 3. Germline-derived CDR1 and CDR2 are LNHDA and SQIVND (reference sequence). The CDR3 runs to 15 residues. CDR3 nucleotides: TGTGCCAGTAGTATCCTAGCGGGAGGGTTCAATGAGCAGTTCTTC. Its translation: CASSILAGGFNEQFF.

CDR3 sequence reads: CAWSPDRDRGYTF. CDR3 DNA: TGTGCCTGGAGTCCTGACAGGGATCGCGGCTACACCTTC. The chain is built from TRBV30 and TRBJ1-2; 7 nucleotides line up with TRBD1. V dropped 2 bases and J dropped 8; count of bases not matched to a gene: 8. Germline V gives CDR1 GTSNPN, CDR2 SVGIG (reference sequence). The CDR3 totals 13 residues.

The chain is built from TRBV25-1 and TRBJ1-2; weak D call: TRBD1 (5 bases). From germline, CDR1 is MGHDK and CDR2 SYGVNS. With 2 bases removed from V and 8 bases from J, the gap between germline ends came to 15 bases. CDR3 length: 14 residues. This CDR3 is CASSENRAGHGYTF. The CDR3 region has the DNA TGTGCCAGCAGTGAAAATCGGGCAGGGCACGGCTACACCTTC.

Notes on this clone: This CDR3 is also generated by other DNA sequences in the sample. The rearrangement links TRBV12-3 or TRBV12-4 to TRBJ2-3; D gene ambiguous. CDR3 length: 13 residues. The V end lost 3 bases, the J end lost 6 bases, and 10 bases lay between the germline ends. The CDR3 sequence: CASSLERTDTQYF. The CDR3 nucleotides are TGTGCCAGCAGTTTGGAGAGAACGGATACGCAGTATTTT.

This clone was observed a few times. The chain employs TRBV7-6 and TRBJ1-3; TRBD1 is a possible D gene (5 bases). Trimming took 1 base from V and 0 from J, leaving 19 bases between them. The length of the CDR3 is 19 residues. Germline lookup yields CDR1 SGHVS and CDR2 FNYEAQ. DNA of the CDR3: TGTGCCAGCAGCTTAGGCATAAACTTTGGGGCCGTCTCTGGAAACACCATATATTTT. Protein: CASSLGINFGAVSGNTIYF.

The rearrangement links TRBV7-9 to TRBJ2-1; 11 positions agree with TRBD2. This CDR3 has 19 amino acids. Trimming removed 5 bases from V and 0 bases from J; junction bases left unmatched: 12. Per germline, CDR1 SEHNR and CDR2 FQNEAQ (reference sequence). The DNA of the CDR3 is TGTGCCAGCAGCCTTCCGGGACTAGCGGCCCCAAGCTCCTACAATGAGCAGTTCTTC. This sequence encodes CASSLPGLAAPSSYNEQFF. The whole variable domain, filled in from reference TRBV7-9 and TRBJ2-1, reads DTGVSQNPRHKITKRGQNVTFRCDPISEHNRLYWYRQTLGQGPEFLTYFQNEAQLEKSRLLSDRFSAERPKGSFSTLEIQRTEQGDSAMYLCASSLPGLAAPSSYNEQFFGPGTRLTVL.

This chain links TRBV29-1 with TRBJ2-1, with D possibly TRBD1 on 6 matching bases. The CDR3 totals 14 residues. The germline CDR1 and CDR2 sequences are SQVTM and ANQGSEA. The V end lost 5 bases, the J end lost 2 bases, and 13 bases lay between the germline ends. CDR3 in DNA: TGCAGCGTTAGATACAGGGTTACCTACAATGAGCAGTTCTTC. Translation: CSVRYRVTYNEQFF.

This chain's CDR3 is CASSLSGGQPQHF. CDR3 coding DNA: TGTGCCAGCAGTTTATCCGGGGGTCAGCCCCAGCATTTT. The chain couples TRBV27 to TRBJ1-5; a weak D match, TRBD1 (5 bases). From germline, CDR1 is MNHEY and CDR2 SMNVEV (reference sequence). This CDR3 region has 13 residues. Trimming removed 0 bases from V and 6 bases from J, with 6 bases in between.

The CDR3 protein is CASSPQGAGRAFF. The CDR3 DNA follows: TGTGCCAGCAGCCCTCAGGGGGCTGGGAGAGCTTTCTTT. The rearrangement uses TRBV3-1 (or the pseudogene TRBV3-2) and TRBJ1-1; 8 bases align to TRBD1. In germline, CDR1 is LGHDT, CDR2 YNNKEL (reference sequence). This CDR3 is built from 13 residues. V shed 4 bases and J 10 bases; nucleotides not matched to a gene: 8.

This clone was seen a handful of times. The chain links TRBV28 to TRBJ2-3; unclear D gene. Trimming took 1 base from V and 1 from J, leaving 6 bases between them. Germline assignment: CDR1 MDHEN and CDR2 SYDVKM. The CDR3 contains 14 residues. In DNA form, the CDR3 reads TGTGCCAGCAGTTTATTCCAGGGCACAGATACGCAGTATTTT. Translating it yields CASSLFQGTDTQYF.

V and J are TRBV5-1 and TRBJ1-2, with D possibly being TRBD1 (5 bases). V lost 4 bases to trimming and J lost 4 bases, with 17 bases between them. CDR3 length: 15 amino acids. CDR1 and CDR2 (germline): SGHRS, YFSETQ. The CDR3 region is CASSPEGTKGYGYTF. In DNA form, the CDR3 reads TGCGCCAGCAGCCCGGAGGGGACCAAGGGCTATGGCTACACCTTC.

DNA of the CDR3: TGTGCCAGCAGCGATCCCAGCGGGAGGGTCGACAATGAGCAGTTCTTC. It translates to CASSDPSGRVDNEQFF. The chain employs TRBV9 and TRBJ2-1; 10 bases are a match to TRBD2. V was clipped by 3 bases and J by 5 bases; unmatched bases: 8. The CDR3 runs to 16 residues. Germline CDR1 is SGDLS and CDR2 is YYNGEE.

CDR3 DNA sequence: TGTGCCTGGAGAGGGACTAGCGGGAGAGGGGGCACCGGGGAGCTGTTTTTT. The encoded protein is CAWRGTSGRGGTGELFF. The rearrangement links TRBV30 to TRBJ2-2, with 14 nucleotides matching TRBD2. The CDR3 sequence is 17 residues long. CDR1 and CDR2 (germline): GTSNPN, SVGIG (reference sequence). V lost 3 bases, J lost 4 bases, and 7 bases stayed unmatched.

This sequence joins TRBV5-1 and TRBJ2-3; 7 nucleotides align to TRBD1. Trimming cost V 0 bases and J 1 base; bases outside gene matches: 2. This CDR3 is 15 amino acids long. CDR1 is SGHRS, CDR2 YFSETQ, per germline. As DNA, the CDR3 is TGCGCCAGCAGCTTGGAGGACAGGCGCACAGATACGCAGTATTTT. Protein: CASSLEDRRTDTQYF.

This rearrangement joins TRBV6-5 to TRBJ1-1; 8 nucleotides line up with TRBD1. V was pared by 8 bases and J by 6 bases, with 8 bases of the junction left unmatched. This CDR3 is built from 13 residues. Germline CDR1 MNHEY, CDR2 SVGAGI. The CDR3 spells CASEGTGRAEAFF. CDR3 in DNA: TGTGCCAGCGAAGGGACAGGTCGGGCTGAAGCTTTCTTT.

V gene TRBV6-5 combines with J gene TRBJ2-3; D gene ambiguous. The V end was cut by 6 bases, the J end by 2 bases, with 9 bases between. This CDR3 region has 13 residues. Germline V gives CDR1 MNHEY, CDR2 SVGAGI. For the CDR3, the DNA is TGTGCCAGCAGGATGAGCTTCACAGATACGCAGTATTTT. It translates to CASRMSFTDTQYF.

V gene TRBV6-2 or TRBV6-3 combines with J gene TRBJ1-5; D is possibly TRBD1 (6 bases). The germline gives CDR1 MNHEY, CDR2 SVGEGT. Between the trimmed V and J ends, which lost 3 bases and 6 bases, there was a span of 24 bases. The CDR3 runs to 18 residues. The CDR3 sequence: CASSYQRRPTGYGQPQHF. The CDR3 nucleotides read TGTGCCAGCAGTTATCAACGCCGACCTACAGGGTATGGTCAGCCCCAGCATTTT.

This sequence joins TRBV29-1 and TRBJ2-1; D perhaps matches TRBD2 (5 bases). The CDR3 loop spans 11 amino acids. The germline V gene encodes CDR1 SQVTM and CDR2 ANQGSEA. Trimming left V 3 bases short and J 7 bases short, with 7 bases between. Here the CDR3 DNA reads TGCAGCGTTGACGGGAATAATGAGCAGTTCTTC. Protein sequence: CSVDGNNEQFF.

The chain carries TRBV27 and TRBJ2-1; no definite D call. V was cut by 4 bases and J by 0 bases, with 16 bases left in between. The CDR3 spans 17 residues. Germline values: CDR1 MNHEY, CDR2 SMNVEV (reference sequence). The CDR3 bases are TGTGCCAGCAGTTCGAAACCGGGTTACCGCTCCTACAATGAGCAGTTCTTC. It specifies CASSSKPGYRSYNEQFF.

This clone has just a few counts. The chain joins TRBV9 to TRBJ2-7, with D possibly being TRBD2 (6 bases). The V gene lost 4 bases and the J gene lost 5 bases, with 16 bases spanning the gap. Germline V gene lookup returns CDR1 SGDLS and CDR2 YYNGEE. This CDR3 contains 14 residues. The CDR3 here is CASSPGLTWDEQYF. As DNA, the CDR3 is TGTGCCAGCAGCCCCGGACTAACCTGGGACGAGCAGTACTTC. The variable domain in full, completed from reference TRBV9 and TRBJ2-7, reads DSGVTQTPKHLITATGQRVTLRCSPRSGDLSVYWYQQSLDQGLQFLIQYYNGEERAKGNILERFSAQQFPDLHSELNLSSLELGDSALYFCASSPGLTWDEQYFGPGTRLTVT.

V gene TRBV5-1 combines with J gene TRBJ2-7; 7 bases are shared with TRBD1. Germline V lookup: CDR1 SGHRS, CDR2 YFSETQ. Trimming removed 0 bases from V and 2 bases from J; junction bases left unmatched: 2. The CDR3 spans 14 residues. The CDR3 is CASSLVGQTYEQYF. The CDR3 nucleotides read TGCGCCAGCAGCTTGGTGGGACAGACCTACGAGCAGTACTTC.

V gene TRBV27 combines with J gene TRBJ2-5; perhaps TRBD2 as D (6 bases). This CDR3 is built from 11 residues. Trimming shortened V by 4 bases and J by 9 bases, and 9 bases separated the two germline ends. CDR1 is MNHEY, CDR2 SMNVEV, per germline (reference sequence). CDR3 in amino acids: CASSSGTAQYF. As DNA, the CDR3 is TGTGCCAGCAGTTCAGGGACTGCCCAGTACTTC.

CDR3 loop: CATRAPKGKLFF. As DNA, the CDR3 is TGTGCCACCCGGGCCCCAAAGGGGAAACTGTTTTTT. The chain has TRBV12-3 or TRBV12-4 and TRBJ1-4, with TRBD1 as a possible D gene (5 bases). The CDR3 runs 12 residues. V was cut by 10 bases and J by 11 bases, with 17 bases left in between.

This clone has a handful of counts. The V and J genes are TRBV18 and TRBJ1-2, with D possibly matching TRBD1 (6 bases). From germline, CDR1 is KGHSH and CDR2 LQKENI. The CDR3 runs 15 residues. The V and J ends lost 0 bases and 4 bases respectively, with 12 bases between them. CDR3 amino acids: CASSPPGQTTYGYTF. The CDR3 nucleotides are TGTGCCAGCTCACCACCGGGACAAACTACCTATGGCTACACCTTC.

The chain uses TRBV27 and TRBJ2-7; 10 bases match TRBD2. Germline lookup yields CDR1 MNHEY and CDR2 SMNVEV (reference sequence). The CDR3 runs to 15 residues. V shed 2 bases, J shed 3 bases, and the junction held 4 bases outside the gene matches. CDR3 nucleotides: TGTGCCAGCAGTTTAGCCGGGACTAGCGTCTACGAGCAGTACTTC. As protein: CASSLAGTSVYEQYF.

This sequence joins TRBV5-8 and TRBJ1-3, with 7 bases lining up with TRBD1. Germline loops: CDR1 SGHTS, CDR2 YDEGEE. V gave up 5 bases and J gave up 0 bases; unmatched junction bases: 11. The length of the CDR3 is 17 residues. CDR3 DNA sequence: TGTGCCAGCAGTTATACAGGGGTTCAAAGCTCTGGAAACACCATATATTTT. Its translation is CASSYTGVQSSGNTIYF.

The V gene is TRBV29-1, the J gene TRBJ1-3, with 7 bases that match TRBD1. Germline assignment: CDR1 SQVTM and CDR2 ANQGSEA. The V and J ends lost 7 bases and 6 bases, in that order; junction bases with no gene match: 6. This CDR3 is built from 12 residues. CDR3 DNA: TGCAGCGCCTTACAGGGGCCAAACACCATATATTTT. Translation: CSALQGPNTIYF.

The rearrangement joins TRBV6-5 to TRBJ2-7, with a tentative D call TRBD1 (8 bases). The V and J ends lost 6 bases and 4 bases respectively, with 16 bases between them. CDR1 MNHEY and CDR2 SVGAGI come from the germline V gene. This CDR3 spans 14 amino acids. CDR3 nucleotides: TGTGCCAGCAGCCGGACAGGGAGGGAGTACGAGCAGTACTTC. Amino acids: CASSRTGREYEQYF.

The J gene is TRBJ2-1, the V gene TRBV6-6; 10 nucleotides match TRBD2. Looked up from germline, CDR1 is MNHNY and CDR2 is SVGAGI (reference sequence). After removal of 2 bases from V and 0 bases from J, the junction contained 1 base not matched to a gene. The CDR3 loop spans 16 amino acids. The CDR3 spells CASSYSGRGSYNEQFF. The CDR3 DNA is TGTGCCAGCAGTTACAGCGGGAGGGGCTCCTACAATGAGCAGTTCTTC.